The source of this T cell receptor beta chain is a study of beta chain features in type 1 diabetes. Study information: Patient and healthy donor groups were alike in age, gender and cell yields. Findings of the study overall: Shortening of TCRB CDR3s, moderate but significant, appeared in all four CD4+ subsets of Type 1 diabetes patients. Resolution of whether HLA type affects TCRB rearrangement was not achieved here.

Concerning this clone itself: No antigen is known for it.

Since all of the isolated RNA was reverse transcribed, expressed TCRB transcripts were what got sequenced. The assay was immunoSEQ multiplex PCR, and TCRdb's table has in-frame clones only and misses some. The sample shows 120,000 to 150,000 clones, more than 9% of them seen only once. The authors sorted CD4+ naive, central memory, regulatory and stem cell-like memory cells via CD45RO/CCR7/CD25/CD127/CD95/CD27. The CDR3 is 14 amino acids. The germline CDR1 and CDR2 sequences are SGDLS and YYNGEE. V lost 0 bases, J lost 2 bases, and 5 bases lay in between. The receptor's source is a man younger than 30 in good health. The chain uses TRBV9 and TRBJ2-2; D not resolved. Sequencing was carried out using naive CD4+ T cells from blood. CDR3 coding DNA: TGTGCCAGCAGCGTAGTTATCAACACCGGGGAGCTGTTTTTT. Protein sequence: CASSVVINTGELFF.